The 16 T cell receptor beta chains below come from one sample, sequenced in a study of T-cell reconstitution after alpha-beta-depleted transplantation in children. Using unique molecular identifiers, the investigators prepared the TCRbeta library. TCRdb re-called the PCR reads through MiXCR, storing one row per CDR3 protein. This table holds a few hundred thousand distinct CDR3 sequences, roughly 17% found once. Sequencing was performed on PBMCs, mostly from graft donor cells, taken 360 days after TCRalphabeta/CD19-depleted stem cell transplant. These receptors came from a boy less than two years old who had a stem cell transplant for Wiskott-Aldrich syndrome, so the T cells may come from the graft donor.

The chain is built from TRBV7-9 and TRBJ2-5; D gene ambiguous. CDR1 is SEHNR and CDR2 is FQNEAQ in the germline V gene (reference sequence). V shed 4 bases and J shed 2 bases, with 11 bases lying between them. The CDR3 covers 14 residues. CDR3 sequence: CASSSGRLQETQYF. In DNA, the CDR3 is TGTGCCAGCAGCTCAGGACGGCTTCAAGAGACCCAGTACTTC.

The V and J genes are TRBV25-1 and TRBJ2-7, with D perhaps TRBD2 (6 bases). This CDR3 region has 15 residues. CDR1 MGHDK and CDR2 SYGVNS come from the germline V gene. V lost 5 bases, J lost 3 bases, and 17 bases lay in between. The CDR3 DNA reads as TGTGCCAGCAGTCAGCCTGGGACTGGAGTCTACGAGCAGTACTTC. It translates to CASSQPGTGVYEQYF.

This chain uses TRBV4-3 with TRBJ2-1; no clear D. Trimming left V 5 bases short and J 8 bases short, with 13 bases between. This CDR3 region has 13 residues. From germline, CDR1 is LGHNA and CDR2 YSLEER. CDR3 loop: CASSLQAYHEQFF. CDR3 sequence (DNA): TGCGCCAGCAGCTTACAAGCATATCATGAGCAGTTCTTC.

This clonotype was seen only a few times. CDR3 sequence reads: CAIKRTGTYEQYF. CDR3 bases: TGTGCCATCAAAAGGACCGGGACCTACGAGCAGTACTTC. This rearrangement joins TRBV10-3 to TRBJ2-7; possibly TRBD2 for D (5 bases). With 7 bases removed from V and 2 bases from J, the gap between germline ends came to 12 bases. In germline, CDR1 is ENHRY, CDR2 SYGVKD. This CDR3 is built from 13 residues.

This clonotype turned up a few times. Here the CDR3 DNA reads TGTGCCAGCAGCCTACTTTCCGAGCGTCAGTTCTTC. This translates into CASSLLSERQFF. The chain recombines TRBV7-6 with TRBJ2-1; D ambiguous. The V and J ends lost 5 bases and 13 bases respectively, with 15 bases between them. From germline, CDR1 is SGHVS and CDR2 FNYEAQ. The CDR3 extends over 12 amino acids.

This rearrangement joins TRBV4-1 to TRBJ2-7, with 7 bases that match TRBD1. Germline CDR1 and CDR2: MGHRA and YSYEKL. Trimming took 3 bases from V and 3 from J; bases not matched to a gene: 5. The CDR3 runs 14 residues. The CDR3 DNA reads as TGCGCCAGCAGCCAGCGACAGGGATACTACGAGCAGTACTTC. Its protein is CASSQRQGYYEQYF.

The chain has TRBV20-1 and TRBJ2-1; 8 bases agree with TRBD2. Germline V CDR1 and CDR2: DFQATT, SNEGSKA (reference sequence). Trimming at V came to 5 bases and at J to 8 bases, leaving 14 bases not matched to a gene. CDR3 size: 15 residues. CDR3 DNA sequence: TGCAGTGCTTCAAGATCCGGGACTAGGGGGGATGAGCAGTTCTTC. Translating gives CSASRSGTRGDEQFF.

The sample holds a few counts of this clonotype. The chain recombines TRBV6-5 with TRBJ1-1; D gene uncertain. The germline V gene has CDR1 MNHEY and CDR2 SVGAGI. The CDR3 extends over 14 amino acids. Trimming removed 0 bases from V and 0 bases from J, with 5 bases in between. Here the CDR3 reads CASSYSKLNTEAFF. In nucleotides, the CDR3 is TGTGCCAGCAGTTACTCGAAGCTGAACACTGAAGCTTTCTTT.

This clonotype was counted only a few times. Here the CDR3 reads CSVEVTRNYGYTF. DNA of the CDR3: TGCAGCGTTGAGGTTACCCGAAACTATGGCTACACCTTC. This chain uses TRBV29-1 with TRBJ1-2, with D hard to call. V was clipped by 3 bases and J by 2 bases, with 10 bases between them. The CDR3 loop spans 13 amino acids. CDR1 and CDR2 from the germline V gene are SQVTM and ANQGSEA.

The chain uses TRBV7-8 and TRBJ2-1; 7 bases match TRBD2. With V trimmed by 7 bases and J by 6 bases, 12 bases remained unmatched. Germline V gene lookup returns CDR1 SGHVS and CDR2 FQNEAQ. The CDR3 is 15 amino acids. CDR3 sequence reads: CASTRTPPGGNEQFF. The CDR3 bases are TGTGCCAGCACCCGCACCCCTCCGGGAGGCAATGAGCAGTTCTTC.

This clonotype was observed a handful of times. V usage is TRBV7-2 and J usage is TRBJ2-7; the D is unclear. Trimming removed 4 bases from V and 4 bases from J, with 11 bases in between. The CDR3 loop spans 13 amino acids. Looked up from germline, CDR1 is SGHTA and CDR2 is FQGNSA. CDR3 sequence: CASSSSTSYEQYF. The DNA of the CDR3 is TGTGCCAGCAGCTCATCGACCAGTTACGAGCAGTACTTC.

In its sample, this clonotype was seen a few times. The V call is TRBV29-1, the J call TRBJ2-5; a weak D match, TRBD2 (6 bases). The CDR3 totals 15 residues. V was clipped by 4 bases and J by 0 bases, with 15 bases between them. The V gene's germline CDR1 is SQVTM and CDR2 ANQGSEA. The DNA of the CDR3 is TGCAGCGTTGTGGCCGGCGGGACGTACCAAGAGACCCAGTACTTC. Its protein is CSVVAGGTYQETQYF.

This clonotype was observed a few times. The V call is TRBV7-8, the J call TRBJ2-2; weak D call: TRBD1 (5 bases). Germline V gene sequence: CDR1 SGHVS, CDR2 FQNEAQ. V was pared by 1 base and J by 5 bases, with 14 bases between. This CDR3 is built from 16 residues. For the CDR3, the DNA is TGTGCCAGCAGCTTAGTCTCAGGGTTACGAACCGGGGAGCTGTTTTTT. The encoded protein is CASSLVSGLRTGELFF.

Turning to this clonotype: Possible read error: a much larger clone is one base away. V usage is TRBV25-1 and J usage is TRBJ2-7; D remains ambiguous. The CDR3 is 13 amino acids. V dropped 4 bases and J dropped 0 bases, with 7 bases sitting between them. CDR1 is MGHDK and CDR2 is SYGVNS in the germline V gene. The CDR3 DNA sequence: TGTGCCAGCAGTGCCGGGTACTCCTACGAGCAGTACTTC. Amino acid sequence: CASSAGYSYEQYF.

This clonotype was detected only a few times. This chain joins TRBV11-2 and TRBJ1-6; D is undetermined. This CDR3 has 15 amino acids. Trimming cost V 5 bases and J 6 bases, with 14 bases left between them. Germline assignment: CDR1 SGHAT and CDR2 FQNNGV. CDR3 region: CASSRLGWSNSPLHF. CDR3 in DNA: TGTGCCAGCAGCCGGCTTGGGTGGTCTAATTCACCCCTCCACTTT.

This clonotype was seen only a few times. V usage is TRBV6-2 or TRBV6-3 and J usage is TRBJ2-5; 9 bases are a match to TRBD2. CDR1 is MNHEY, CDR2 SVGEGT, per germline. CDR3 length: 15 amino acids. V was clipped by 7 bases and J by 1 base; unmatched bases: 7. The CDR3 reads CASNSPAGGQETQYF. CDR3 nucleotides: TGTGCCAGCAATTCCCCAGCGGGAGGCCAAGAGACCCAGTACTTC.